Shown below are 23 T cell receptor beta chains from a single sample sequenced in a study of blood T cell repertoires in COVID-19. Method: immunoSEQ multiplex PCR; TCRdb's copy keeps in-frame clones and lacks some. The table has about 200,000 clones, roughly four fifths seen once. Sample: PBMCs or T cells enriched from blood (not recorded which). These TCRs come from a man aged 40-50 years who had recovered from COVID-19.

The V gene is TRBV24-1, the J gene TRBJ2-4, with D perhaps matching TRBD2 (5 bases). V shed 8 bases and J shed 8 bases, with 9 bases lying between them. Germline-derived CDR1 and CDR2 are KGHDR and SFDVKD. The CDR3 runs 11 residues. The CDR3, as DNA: TGTGCCACCATGAAGGGAGACATTCAGTACTTC. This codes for CATMKGDIQYF.

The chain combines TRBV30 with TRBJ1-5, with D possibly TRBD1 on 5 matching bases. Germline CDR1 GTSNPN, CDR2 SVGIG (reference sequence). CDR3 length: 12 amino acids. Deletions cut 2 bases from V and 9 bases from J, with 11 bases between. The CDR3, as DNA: TGTGCCTGGAGTCCAGGGCGAGGGCCCCAGCATTTT. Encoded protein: CAWSPGRGPQHF.

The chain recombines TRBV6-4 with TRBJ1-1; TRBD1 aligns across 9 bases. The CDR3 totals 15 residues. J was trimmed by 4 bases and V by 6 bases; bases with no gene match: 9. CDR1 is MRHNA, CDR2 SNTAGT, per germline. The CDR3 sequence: CASRRTGAGGTEAFF. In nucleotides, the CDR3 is TGTGCCAGCAGAAGGACAGGGGCCGGGGGCACTGAAGCTTTCTTT.

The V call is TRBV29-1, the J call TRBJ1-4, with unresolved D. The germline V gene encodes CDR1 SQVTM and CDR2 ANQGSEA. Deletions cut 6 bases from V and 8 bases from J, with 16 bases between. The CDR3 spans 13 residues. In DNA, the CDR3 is TGCAGCGTCGCGGCGGGGTCTAGCGAAAAACTGTTTTTT. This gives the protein CSVAAGSSEKLFF.

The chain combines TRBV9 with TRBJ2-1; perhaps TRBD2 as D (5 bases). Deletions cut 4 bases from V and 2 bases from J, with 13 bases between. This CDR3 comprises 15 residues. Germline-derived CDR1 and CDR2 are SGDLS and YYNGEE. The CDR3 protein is CASSPRTSPYNEQFF. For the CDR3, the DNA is TGTGCCAGCAGCCCCAGGACTTCCCCCTACAATGAGCAGTTCTTC.

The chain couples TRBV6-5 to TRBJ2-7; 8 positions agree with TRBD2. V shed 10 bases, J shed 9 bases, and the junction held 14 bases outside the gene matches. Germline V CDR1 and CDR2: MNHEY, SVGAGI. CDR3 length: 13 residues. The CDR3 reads CATWGRGADWQYF. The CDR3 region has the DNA TGTGCCACTTGGGGGCGGGGGGCGGATTGGCAGTACTTC.

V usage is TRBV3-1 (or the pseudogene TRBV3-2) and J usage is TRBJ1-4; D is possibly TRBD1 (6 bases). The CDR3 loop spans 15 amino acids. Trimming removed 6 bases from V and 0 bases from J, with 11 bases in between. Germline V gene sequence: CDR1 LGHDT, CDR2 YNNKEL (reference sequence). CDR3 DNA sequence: TGTGCCAGCAGGCAAACAGGGTCAACTAATGAAAAACTGTTTTTT. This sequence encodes CASRQTGSTNEKLFF.

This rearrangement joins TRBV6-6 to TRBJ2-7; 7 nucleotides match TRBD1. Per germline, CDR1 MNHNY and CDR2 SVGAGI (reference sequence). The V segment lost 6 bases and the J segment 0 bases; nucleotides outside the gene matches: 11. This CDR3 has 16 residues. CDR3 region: CASSQGLQGSSYEQYF. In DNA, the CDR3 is TGTGCCAGCAGCCAAGGCTTACAGGGGAGCTCCTACGAGCAGTACTTC.

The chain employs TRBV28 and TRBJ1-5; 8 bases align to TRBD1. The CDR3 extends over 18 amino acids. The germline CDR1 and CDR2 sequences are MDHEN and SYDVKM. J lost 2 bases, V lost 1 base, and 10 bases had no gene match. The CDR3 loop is CASSLYRQGTPGNQPQHF. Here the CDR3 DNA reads TGTGCCAGCAGTTTATACCGACAGGGGACCCCTGGCAATCAGCCCCAGCATTTT. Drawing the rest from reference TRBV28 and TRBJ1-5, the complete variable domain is DVKVTQSSRYLVKRTGEKVFLECVQDMDHENMFWYRQDPGLGLRLIYFSYDVKMKEKGDIPEGYSVSREKKERFSLILESASTNQTSMYLCASSLYRQGTPGNQPQHFGDGTRLSIL.

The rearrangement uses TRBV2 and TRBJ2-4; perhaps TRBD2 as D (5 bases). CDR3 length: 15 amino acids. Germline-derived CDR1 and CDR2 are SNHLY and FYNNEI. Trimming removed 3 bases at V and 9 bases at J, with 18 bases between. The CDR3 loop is CASSEYGRDIAIQYF. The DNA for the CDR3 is TGTGCCAGCAGTGAGTATGGGAGAGACATCGCCATTCAGTACTTC.

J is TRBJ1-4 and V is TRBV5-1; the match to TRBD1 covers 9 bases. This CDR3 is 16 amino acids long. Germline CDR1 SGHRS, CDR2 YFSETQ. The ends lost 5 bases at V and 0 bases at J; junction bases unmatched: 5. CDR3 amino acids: CASRWGTGSTNEKLFF. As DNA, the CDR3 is TGCGCCAGCAGATGGGGGACAGGGTCAACTAATGAAAAACTGTTTTTT.

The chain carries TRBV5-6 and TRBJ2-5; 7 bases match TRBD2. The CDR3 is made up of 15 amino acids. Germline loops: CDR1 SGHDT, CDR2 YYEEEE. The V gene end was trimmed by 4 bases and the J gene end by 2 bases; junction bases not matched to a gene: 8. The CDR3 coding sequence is TGTGCCAGCAGCCAGGGCGGACTAGTACAAGAGACCCAGTACTTC. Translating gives CASSQGGLVQETQYF. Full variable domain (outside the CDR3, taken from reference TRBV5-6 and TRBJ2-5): DAGVTQSPTHLIKTRGQQVTLRCSPKSGHDTVSWYQQALGQGPQFIFQYYEEEERQRGNFPDRFSGHQFPNYSSELNVNALLLGDSALYLCASSQGGLVQETQYFGPGTRLLVL.

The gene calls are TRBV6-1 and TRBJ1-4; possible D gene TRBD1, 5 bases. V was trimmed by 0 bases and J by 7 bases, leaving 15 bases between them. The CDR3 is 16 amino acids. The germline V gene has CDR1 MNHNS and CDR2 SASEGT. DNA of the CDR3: TGTGCCAGCAGTGAAGCGGGCTTTGGGGCCCTTGAAAAACTGTTTTTT. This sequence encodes CASSEAGFGALEKLFF.

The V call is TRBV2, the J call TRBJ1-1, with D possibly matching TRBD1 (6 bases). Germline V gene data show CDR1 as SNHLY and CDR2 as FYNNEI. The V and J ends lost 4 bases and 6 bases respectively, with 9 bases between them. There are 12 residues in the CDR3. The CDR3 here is CASSGRGAEAFF. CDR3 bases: TGTGCCAGCAGTGGCAGGGGCGCTGAAGCTTTCTTT.

The CDR3 protein is CASSSPMTVNYGYTF. CDR3 nucleotides: TGTGCCAGCAGCTCCCCCATGACAGTGAACTATGGCTACACCTTC. The rearrangement links TRBV11-1 to TRBJ1-2; D possibly corresponds to TRBD1 (5 bases). CDR1 is SGHAT and CDR2 is FQDESV in the germline V gene (reference sequence). The CDR3 consists of 15 residues. Trimming removed 4 bases from V and 2 bases from J, with 14 bases in between.

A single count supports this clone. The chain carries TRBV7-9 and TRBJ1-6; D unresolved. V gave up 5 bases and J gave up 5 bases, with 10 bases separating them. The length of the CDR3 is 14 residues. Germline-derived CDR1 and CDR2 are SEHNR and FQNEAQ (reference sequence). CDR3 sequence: CASSLRGDNSPLHF. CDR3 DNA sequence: TGTGCCAGCAGCCTACGGGGAGATAATTCACCCCTCCACTTT.

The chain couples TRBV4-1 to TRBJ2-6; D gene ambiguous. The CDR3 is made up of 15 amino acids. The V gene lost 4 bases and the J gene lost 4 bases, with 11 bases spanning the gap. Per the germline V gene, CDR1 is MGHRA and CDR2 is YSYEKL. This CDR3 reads CASSPTVSGANVLTF. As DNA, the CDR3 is TGCGCCAGCAGCCCTACAGTATCGGGGGCCAACGTCCTGACTTTC.

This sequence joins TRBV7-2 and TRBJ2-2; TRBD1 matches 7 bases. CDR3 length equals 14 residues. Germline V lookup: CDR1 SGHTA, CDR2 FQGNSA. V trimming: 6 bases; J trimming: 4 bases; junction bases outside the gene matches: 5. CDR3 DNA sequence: TGTGCCAGCAGTTACGACAGGGTCACCGGGGAGCTGTTTTTT. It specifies CASSYDRVTGELFF.

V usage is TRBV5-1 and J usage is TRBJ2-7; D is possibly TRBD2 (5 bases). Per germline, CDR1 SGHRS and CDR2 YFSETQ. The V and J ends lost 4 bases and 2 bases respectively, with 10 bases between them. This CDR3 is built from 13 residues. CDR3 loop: CASSVRTAYEQYF. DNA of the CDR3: TGCGCCAGCAGCGTACGGACTGCCTACGAGCAGTACTTC.

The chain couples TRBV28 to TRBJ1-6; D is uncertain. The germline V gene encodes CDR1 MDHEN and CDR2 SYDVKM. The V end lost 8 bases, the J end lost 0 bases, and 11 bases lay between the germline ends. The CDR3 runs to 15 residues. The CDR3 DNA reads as TGTGCCAGCCTCCGGAGGAGCTCCTATAATTCACCCCTCCACTTT. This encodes CASLRRSSYNSPLHF.

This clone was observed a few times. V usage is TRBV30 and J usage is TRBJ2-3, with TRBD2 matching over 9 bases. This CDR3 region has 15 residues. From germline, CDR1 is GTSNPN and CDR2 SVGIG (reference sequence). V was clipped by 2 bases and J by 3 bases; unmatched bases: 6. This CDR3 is CAWSKVAGGTDTQYF. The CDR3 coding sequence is TGTGCCTGGAGTAAAGTGGCGGGGGGGACAGATACGCAGTATTTT.

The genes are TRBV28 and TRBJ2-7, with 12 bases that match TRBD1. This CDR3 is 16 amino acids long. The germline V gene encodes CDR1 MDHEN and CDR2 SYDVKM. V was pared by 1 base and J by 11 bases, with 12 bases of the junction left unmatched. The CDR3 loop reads CASSLFPGQGAPKKYF. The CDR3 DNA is TGTGCCAGCAGTTTATTTCCGGGACAGGGGGCTCCTAAGAAGTACTTC.

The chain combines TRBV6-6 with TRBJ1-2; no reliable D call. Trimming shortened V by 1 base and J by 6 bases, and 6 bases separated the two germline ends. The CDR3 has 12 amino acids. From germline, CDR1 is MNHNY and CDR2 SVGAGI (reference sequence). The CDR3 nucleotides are TGTGCCAGCAGTTACTGGAGGGATGGCTACACCTTC. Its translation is CASSYWRDGYTF.